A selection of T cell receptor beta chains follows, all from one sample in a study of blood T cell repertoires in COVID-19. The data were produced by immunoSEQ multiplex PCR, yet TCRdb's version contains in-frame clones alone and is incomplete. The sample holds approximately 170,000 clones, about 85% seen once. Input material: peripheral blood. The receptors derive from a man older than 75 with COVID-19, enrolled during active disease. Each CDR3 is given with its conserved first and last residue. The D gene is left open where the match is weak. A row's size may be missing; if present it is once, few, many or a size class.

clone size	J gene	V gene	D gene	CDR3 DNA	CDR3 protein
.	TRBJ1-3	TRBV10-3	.	TGTGCCATCAGTGATGTTTTGCGGGCGAACACCATATATTTT	CAISDVLRANTIYF
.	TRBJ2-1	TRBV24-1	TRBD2	TGTGCCACCAGTGATAATGGGGTAGCGGGGGGTGTTGAGCAGTTCTTC	CATSDNGVAGGVEQFF
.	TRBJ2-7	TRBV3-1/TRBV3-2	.	TGTGCCAGCAGCCCATTGACCAGCGGCTACGAGCAGTACTTC	CASSPLTSGYEQYF
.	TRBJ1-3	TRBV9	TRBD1	TGTGCCAGCAGTTTGGCAGGGGGCAACACCATATATTTT	CASSLAGGNTIYF
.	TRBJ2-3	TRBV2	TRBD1	TGTGCCAGCAGGGGGGCAGAGGGGGCCGTAGATACGCAGTATTTT	CASRGAEGAVDTQYF
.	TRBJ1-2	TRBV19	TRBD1	TGTGCCAGTAGTACCGGGACAGGGAGCTATGGCTACACCTTC	CASSTGTGSYGYTF
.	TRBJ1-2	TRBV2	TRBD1	TGTGCCAGCATTACCGGACAGGAGACCTATGGCTACACCTTC	CASITGQETYGYTF
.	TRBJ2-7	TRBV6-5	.	TGTGCCAGCAGGGACAAACTATACGAGCAGTACTTC	CASRDKLYEQYF
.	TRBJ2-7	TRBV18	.	TGTGCCAGCTCACCAAAGGGAGACTACGAGCAGTACTTC	CASSPKGDYEQYF
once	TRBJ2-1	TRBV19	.	TGTGCCAGTAGTACTACCGGGACATGGAACAATGAGCAGTTCTTC	CASSTTGTWNNEQFF
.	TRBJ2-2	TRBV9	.	TGTGCCAGCAGCGTAGCTGTCTCCGGAGAGAACACCGGGGAGCTGTTTTTT	CASSVAVSGENTGELFF
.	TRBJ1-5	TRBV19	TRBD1	TGTGCCAGTAGACTTGGGACAGGGGGCATGAGCAATCAGCCCCAGCATTTT	CASRLGTGGMSNQPQHF
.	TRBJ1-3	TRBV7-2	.	TGTGCCAGCAGCGGGCGAGGGGGGGCTGAAGGAAACACCATATATTTT	CASSGRGGAEGNTIYF
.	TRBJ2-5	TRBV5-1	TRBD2	TGCGCCAGCAGCCCTCGACTAGCGGGGGGGCCGAAGACCCAGTACTTC	CASSPRLAGGPKTQYF
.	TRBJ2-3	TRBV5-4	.	TGTGCCAGCAGCTTGAGGGCTAGCGGCACAGATACGCAGTATTTT	CASSLRASGTDTQYF
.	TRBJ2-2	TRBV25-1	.	TGTGCCAGCTCCGGAACAGGGCACAACACCGGGGAGCTGTTTTTT	CASSGTGHNTGELFF
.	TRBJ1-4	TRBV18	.	TGTGCCAGCTCACCACGCCGCGAACCCCCTAGGCCTAATGAAAAACTGTTTTTT	CASSPRREPPRPNEKLFF
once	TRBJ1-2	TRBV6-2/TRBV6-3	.	TGTGCCAGCAGTTACTCGCAGGACAGAACCTATGGCTACACCTTC	CASSYSQDRTYGYTF
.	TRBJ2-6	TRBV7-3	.	TGTGCCAGCAGCCCCCGGACAGCGCACTCTGGGGCCAACGTCCTGACTTTC	CASSPRTAHSGANVLTF
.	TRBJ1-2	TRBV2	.	TGTGCCAGCAGTGACCGGGGGACTTATGGCTACACCTTC	CASSDRGTYGYTF
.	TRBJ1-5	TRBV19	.	TGTGCCAGTAGTTTGACAGCTAATCAGCCCCAGCATTTT	CASSLTANQPQHF
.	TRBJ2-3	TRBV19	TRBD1	TGTGCCACCGACCCCGGGACAGGGGTTAGCGATACGCAGTATTTT	CATDPGTGVSDTQYF
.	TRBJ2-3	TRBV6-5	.	TGTGCCAGCAGTTACGGCAGGGCGGATACGCAGTATTTT	CASSYGRADTQYF
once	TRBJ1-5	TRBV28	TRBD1	TGTGCCAGCAGCTCCCCATCAGGACAGGGCATTGATCAGCCCCAGCATTTT	CASSSPSGQGIDQPQHF
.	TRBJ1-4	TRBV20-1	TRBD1	TGCAGTGCTAGTTTCCTCCGACAGGGGCAAAATGAAAAACTGTTTTTT	CSASFLRQGQNEKLFF
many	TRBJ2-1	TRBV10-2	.	TGCGCCAGCGGCCTAGGGGACAATGAGCAGTTCTTC	CASGLGDNEQFF
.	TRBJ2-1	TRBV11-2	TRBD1	TGTGCCAGCAGCCTCTTAACAGGGGCTTACAATGAGCAGTTCTTC	CASSLLTGAYNEQFF
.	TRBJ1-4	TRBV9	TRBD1	TGTGCCAGCAGCGTCAGGGGGCATAATAATGAAAAACTGTTTTTT	CASSVRGHNNEKLFF
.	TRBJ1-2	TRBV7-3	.	TGTGCCAGCAGCTTAGAACGGGGGAGAGGCTACACCTTC	CASSLERGRGYTF
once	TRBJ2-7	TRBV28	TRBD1	TGTGCCAGCAAACCGATCGGGACAGATCTCTACGAGCAGTACTTC	CASKPIGTDLYEQYF
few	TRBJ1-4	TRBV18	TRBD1	TGTGCCAGCTCACCGCCCGGGACAGTATACGAAAAACTGTTTTTT	CASSPPGTVYEKLFF
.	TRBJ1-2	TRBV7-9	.	TGTGCCAGCAGCTTTGTGGATCGGGGAGACTATGGCTACACCTTC	CASSFVDRGDYGYTF
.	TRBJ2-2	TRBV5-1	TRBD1	TGCGCCAGCAGGACAACAGGGGGGCACACCGGGGAGCTGTTTTTT	CASRTTGGHTGELFF
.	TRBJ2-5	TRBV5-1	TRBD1	TGCGCCAGCAGCTTTGGGGACAGGGGGGAAGAGACCCAGTACTTC	CASSFGDRGEETQYF
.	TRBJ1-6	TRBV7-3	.	TGTGCCAGCAGCTTAGGGGCCAATTCACCCCTCCACTTT	CASSLGANSPLHF
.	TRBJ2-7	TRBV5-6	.	TGTGCCAGCAGCTTGAGAGTTACCGATAGCTCCTACGAGCAGTACTTC	CASSLRVTDSSYEQYF
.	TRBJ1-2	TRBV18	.	TGTGCCAGCTCACCACAGGCGGTTAACTATGGCTACACCTTC	CASSPQAVNYGYTF
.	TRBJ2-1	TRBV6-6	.	TGTGCCAGCAGTTCTAGACAGTACAATGAGCAGTTCTTC	CASSSRQYNEQFF
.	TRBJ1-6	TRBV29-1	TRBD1	TGCAGCGCCACTTCAGGGGGCAGTGATTCACCCCTCCACTTT	CSATSGGSDSPLHF
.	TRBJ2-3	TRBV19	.	TGTGCCAGTACGAAATCATGGGCCAGCTCCGATACGCAGTATTTT	CASTKSWASSDTQYF
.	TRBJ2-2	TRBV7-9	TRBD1	TGTGCCAGCAGCCGGACAGGGGCAGGGACCGGGGAGCTGTTTTTT	CASSRTGAGTGELFF
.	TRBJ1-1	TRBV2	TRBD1	TGTGCCAGCAGGAGACAGGGGGTCCAGGACGGTGAAGCTTTCTTT	CASRRQGVQDGEAFF
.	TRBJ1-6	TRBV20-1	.	TGCAGTGCTAGTCGACAGAATTCACCCCTCCACTTT	CSASRQNSPLHF
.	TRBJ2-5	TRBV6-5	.	TGTGCCAGCAGTTCTCGTCCCGGCAGGCAGCAAGAGACCCAGTACTTC	CASSSRPGRQQETQYF
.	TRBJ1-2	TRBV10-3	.	TGTGCCATCAGTGAATCAGGGGCTAACTATGGCTACACCTTC	CAISESGANYGYTF
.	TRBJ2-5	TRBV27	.	TGTGCCAGCAGTTTATCAGCGACAGTCCAAGAGACCCAGTACTTC	CASSLSATVQETQYF
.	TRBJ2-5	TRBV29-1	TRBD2	TGCAGCGTAGGACTAGCGGGGGGAGGGGAGACCCAGTACTTC	CSVGLAGGGETQYF
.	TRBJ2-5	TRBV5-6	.	TGTGCCAGCAGCCCCCGGAGGGGCGGTGTAGAGACCCAGTACTTC	CASSPRRGGVETQYF
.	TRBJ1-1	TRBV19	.	TGTGCCAGTAGTATAGGGCGCGTCGGCGGCGCTTTCTTT	CASSIGRVGGAFF
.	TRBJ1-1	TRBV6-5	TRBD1	TGTGCCAGCAACAGGGGGAACACTGAAGCTTTCTTT	CASNRGNTEAFF
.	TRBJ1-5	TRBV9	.	TGTGCCAGCAGCGTAGGAAGCAGGGAGGACCAGCCCCAGCATTTT	CASSVGSREDQPQHF
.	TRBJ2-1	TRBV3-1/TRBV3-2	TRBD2	TGTGCCAGCAGCCCTGGGACTAGCGTGAATGAGCAGTTCTTC	CASSPGTSVNEQFF
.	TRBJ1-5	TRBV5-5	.	TGTGCCAGCAGCCCCGGGGGAGGCAATCAGCCCCAGCATTTT	CASSPGGGNQPQHF
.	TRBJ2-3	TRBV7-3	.	TGTGCCAGCAGCTCGGCGACAGTAAGGGACACAGATACGCAGTATTTT	CASSSATVRDTDTQYF
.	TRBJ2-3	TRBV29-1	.	TGCAGCGTTGTCGCGGGGCCCAGCACAGATACGCAGTATTTT	CSVVAGPSTDTQYF
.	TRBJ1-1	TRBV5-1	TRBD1	TGCGCCAGCAGAGGACAGGGTAGGGACACTGAAGCTTTCTTT	CASRGQGRDTEAFF
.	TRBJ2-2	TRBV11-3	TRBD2	TGTGCCAGCAGCTTGACTAGCGGGGCAACCGGGGAGCTGTTTTTT	CASSLTSGATGELFF
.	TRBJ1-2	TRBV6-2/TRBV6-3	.	TGTGCCAGCAGTTACCAGGACAGCAAGCACTATGGCTACACCTTC	CASSYQDSKHYGYTF
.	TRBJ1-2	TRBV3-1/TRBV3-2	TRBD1	TGTGCCAGCAGCCAAGGACAGGGAGGCCATGGCTACACCTTC	CASSQGQGGHGYTF